The text below deals with one TCR beta chain. The data stem from a study of blood T cell repertoires in COVID-19. The overall study: The origin of the acute and convalescent COVID-19 samples was the United States, Italy and Spain. The analysed material was cDNA or gDNA that came from T cells, B-cell-depleted T cells, or PBMCs.

Trimming removed 0 bases from V and 8 bases from J, with 20 bases in between. The CDR3 has 16 residues. Germline V gives CDR1 SGDLS, CDR2 YYNGEE. In the authors' methods: Researchers report that nucleated cell counts were estimated from reference gene primer amplification. Repertoires were generated with immunoSEQ multiplex PCR, while TCRdb's copy carries only in-frame clones and drops some. V and J calls and clone size follow that table, whereas D and trimming were derived from the DNA. The sample includes about 190,000 clones, around 79% of them seen just once. The origin of this receptor is a man aged 50 or older who had recovered from COVID-19. The V and J genes are TRBV9 and TRBJ1-1; D uncertain. Specimen: peripheral blood. The CDR3 sequence: CASSVALGTTDSEAFF. DNA of the CDR3: TGTGCCAGCAGCGTAGCTTTGGGCACCACCGATTCCGAAGCTTTCTTT.